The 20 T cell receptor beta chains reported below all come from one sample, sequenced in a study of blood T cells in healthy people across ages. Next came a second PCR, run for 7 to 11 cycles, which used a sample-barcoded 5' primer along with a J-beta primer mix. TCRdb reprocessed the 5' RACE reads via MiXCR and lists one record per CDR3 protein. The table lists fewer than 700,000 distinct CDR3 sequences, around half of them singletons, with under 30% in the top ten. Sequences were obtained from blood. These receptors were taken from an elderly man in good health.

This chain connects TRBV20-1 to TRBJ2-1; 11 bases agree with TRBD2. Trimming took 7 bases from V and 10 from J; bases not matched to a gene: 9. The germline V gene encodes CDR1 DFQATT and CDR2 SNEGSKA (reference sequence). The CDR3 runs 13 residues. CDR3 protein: CSVPTSGAYEQFF. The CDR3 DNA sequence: TGCAGTGTTCCGACTAGCGGGGCCTACGAGCAGTTCTTC.

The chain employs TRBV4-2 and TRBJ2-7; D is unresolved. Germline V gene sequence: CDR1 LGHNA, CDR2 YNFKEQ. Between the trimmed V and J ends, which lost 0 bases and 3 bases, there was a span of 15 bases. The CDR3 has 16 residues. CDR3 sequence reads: CASSQEIGVVDYEQYF. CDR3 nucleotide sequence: TGTGCCAGCAGCCAAGAAATAGGCGTTGTCGACTACGAGCAGTACTTC.

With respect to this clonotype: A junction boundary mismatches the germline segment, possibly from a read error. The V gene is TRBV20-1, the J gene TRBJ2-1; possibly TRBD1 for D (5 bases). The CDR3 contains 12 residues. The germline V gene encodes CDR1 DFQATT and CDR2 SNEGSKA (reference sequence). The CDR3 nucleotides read TGCAGTGCCGGAAGGGGTTACAATAAGCAGTTCTTC. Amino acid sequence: CSAGRGYNKQFF.

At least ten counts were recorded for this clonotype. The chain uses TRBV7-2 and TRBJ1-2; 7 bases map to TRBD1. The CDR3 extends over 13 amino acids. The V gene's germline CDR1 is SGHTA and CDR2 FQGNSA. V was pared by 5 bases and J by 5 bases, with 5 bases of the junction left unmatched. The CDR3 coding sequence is TGTGCCAGCAGCCGCGACAGGGAGTATGGCTACACCTTC. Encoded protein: CASSRDREYGYTF.

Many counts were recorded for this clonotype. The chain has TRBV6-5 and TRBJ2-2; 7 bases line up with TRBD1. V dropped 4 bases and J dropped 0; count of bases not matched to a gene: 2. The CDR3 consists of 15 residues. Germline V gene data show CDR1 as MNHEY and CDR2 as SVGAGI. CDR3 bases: TGTGCCAGCAGTTCGACAGGGACGAACACCGGGGAGCTGTTTTTT. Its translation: CASSSTGTNTGELFF.

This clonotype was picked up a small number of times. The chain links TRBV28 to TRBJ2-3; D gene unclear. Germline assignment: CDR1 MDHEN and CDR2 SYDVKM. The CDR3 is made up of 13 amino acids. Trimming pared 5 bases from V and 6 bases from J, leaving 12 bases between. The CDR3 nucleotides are TGTGCCAGCAGTATAAATCCCCAGGATACGCAGTATTTT. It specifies CASSINPQDTQYF.

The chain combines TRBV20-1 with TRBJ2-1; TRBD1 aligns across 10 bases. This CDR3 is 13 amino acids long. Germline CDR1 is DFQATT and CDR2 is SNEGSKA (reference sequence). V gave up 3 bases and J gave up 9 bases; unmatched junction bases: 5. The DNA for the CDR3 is TGCAGTGCTAGGGGACAGGGGTTCGGTGAGCAGTTCTTC. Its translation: CSARGQGFGEQFF.

The CDR3 reads CATDQREAPYEQYF. The CDR3 coding sequence is TGTGCCACCGACCAGCGGGAGGCCCCCTACGAGCAGTACTTC. The chain is built from TRBV6-2 or TRBV6-3 and TRBJ2-7; 9 bases align to TRBD2. V shed 10 bases and J 2 bases; nucleotides not matched to a gene: 9. Germline V gene lookup returns CDR1 MNHEY and CDR2 SVGEGT. This CDR3 has 14 amino acids.

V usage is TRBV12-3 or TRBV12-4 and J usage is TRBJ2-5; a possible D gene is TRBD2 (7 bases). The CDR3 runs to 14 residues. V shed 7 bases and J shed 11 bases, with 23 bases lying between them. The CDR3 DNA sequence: TGTGCCAGCATGCTCCGGGGGGCTCACAATGAGCAGTACTTC. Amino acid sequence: CASMLRGAHNEQYF.

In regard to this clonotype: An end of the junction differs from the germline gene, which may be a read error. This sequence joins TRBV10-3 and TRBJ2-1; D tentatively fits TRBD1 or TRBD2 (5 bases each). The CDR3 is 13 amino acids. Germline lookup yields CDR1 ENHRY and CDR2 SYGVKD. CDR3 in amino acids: CAIEEGADKEQFF. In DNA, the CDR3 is TGTGCCATCGAGGAAGGAGCGGACAAAGAGCAGTTCTTC.

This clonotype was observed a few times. CDR3 amino acids: CASKSSLDRVTNYGYTF. The DNA of the CDR3 is TGTGCCAGCAAAAGTTCCCTAGACAGGGTGACTAACTATGGCTACACCTTC. The chain employs TRBV27 and TRBJ1-2, with TRBD1 matching over 7 bases. The CDR3 runs to 17 residues. V was pared by 7 bases and J by 0 bases, with 14 bases of the junction left unmatched. CDR1 and CDR2 (germline): MNHEY, SMNVEV (reference sequence).

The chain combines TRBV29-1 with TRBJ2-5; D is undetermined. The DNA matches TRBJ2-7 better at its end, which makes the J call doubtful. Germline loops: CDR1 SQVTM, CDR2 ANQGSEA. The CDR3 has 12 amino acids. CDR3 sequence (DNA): TGCAGCGTTGAAGACGGCCCCCACGAGCAGTACTTC. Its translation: CSVEDGPHEQYF.

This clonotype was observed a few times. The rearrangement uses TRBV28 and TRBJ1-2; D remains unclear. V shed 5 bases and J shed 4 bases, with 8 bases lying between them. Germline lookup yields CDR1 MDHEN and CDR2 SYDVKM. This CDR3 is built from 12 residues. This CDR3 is CASSTAPYGYTF. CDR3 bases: TGTGCCAGCAGTACCGCTCCCTATGGCTACACCTTC.

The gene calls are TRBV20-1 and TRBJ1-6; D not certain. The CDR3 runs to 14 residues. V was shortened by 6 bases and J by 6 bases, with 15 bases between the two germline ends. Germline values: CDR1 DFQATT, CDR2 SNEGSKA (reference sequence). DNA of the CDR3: TGCAGTGCCCCCACCTTGGGTTCTAATTCACCCCTCCACTTT. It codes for CSAPTLGSNSPLHF.

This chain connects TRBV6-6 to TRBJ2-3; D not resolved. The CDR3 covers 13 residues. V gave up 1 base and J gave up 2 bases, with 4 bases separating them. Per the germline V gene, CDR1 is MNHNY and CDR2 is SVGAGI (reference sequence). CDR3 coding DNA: TGTGCCAGCAGTTACTTGGTCACAGATACGCAGTATTTT. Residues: CASSYLVTDTQYF.

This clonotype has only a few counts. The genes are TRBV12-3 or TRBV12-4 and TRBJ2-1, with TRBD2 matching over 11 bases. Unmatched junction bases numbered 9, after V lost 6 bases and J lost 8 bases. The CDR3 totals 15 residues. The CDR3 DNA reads TGTGCCAGCAGAGCACTAGCGGGGGTTTCTTATGAGCAGTTCTTC. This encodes CASRALAGVSYEQFF.

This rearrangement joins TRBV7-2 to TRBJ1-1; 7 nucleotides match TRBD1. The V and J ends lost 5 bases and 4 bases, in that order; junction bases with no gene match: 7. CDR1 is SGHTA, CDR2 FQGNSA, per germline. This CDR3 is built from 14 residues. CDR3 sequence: CASSLETGSTEAFF. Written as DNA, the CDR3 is TGTGCCAGCAGCCTTGAGACAGGGAGCACTGAAGCTTTCTTT.

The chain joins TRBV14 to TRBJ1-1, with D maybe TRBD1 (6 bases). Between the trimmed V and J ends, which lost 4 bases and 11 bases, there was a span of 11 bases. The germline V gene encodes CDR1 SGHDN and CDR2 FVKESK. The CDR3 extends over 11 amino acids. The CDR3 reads CASSPGGGAFF. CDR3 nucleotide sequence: TGTGCCAGCAGCCCCGGGGGGGGCGCTTTCTTT.

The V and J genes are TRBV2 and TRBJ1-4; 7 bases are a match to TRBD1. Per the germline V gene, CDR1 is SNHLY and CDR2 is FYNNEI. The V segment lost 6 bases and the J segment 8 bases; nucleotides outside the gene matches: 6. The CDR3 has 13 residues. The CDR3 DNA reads TGTGCCAGCAGGGACAGGCTGGGGGAAAAACTGTTTTTT. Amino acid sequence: CASRDRLGEKLFF.

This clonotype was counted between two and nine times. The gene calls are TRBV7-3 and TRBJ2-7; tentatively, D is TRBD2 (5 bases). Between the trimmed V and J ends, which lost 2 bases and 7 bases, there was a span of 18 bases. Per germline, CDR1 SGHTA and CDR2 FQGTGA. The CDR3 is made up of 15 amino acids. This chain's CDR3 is CASSLFAPPTGEQYF. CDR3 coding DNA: TGTGCCAGCAGCTTATTTGCCCCACCGACGGGAGAGCAGTACTTC.